The T cell receptor beta chain under discussion was sequenced for a study of cytomegalovirus exposure and HLA in healthy donors. Study-level background: Sequencing of 150 million to 200 million T cells in an earlier analysis found around 120 million unique TCR beta sequences.

In nominal health when sampled, donors likely had unrecorded immune exposures nonetheless. Whether this donor was CMV seropositive was not recorded. Study conclusions and caveats: Per a later analysis, HLA-associated TCR beta chains showed more clonal expansion than other, equally common TCR beta chains.

The CDR3 is made up of 12 amino acids. V was pared by 0 bases and J by 7 bases, with 7 bases between. Per germline, CDR1 SGHNT and CDR2 YYREEE (reference sequence). Vbeta (60) and Jbeta (13) primers were used in the PCR. The data were produced by immunoSEQ multiplex PCR, yet TCRdb's version contains in-frame clones alone and is incomplete. The repertoire holds some 130,000 clones, with 80% to 85% as singletons. This clone has just a few counts. Its antigen is unidentified. The source is a human donor in good health. The sequenced sample consisted of PBMCs. The chain links TRBV5-4 to TRBJ1-1; no reliable D call. This chain's CDR3 is CASSLDFLEAFF. In DNA form, the CDR3 reads TGTGCCAGCAGCTTGGACTTCCTTGAAGCTTTCTTT.